This entry lists 17 T cell receptor beta chains sequenced from one sample in a study of identical twins. Each CDR3 protein gets one entry after TCRdb re-called the 5' RACE reads with MiXCR. The sample gives about 1.7 million distinct CDR3 sequences, under 35% of which show up once; roughly 0.3% is in the top ten. The sample taken for sequencing was cord blood. Receptors were obtained from a newborn girl in good health.

The gene calls are TRBV7-2 and TRBJ2-3, with no clear D. Germline CDR1 and CDR2: SGHTA and FQGNSA. The CDR3 has 15 amino acids. V was shortened by 3 bases and J by 6 bases, with 16 bases between the two germline ends. The CDR3: CASSFIRVNSDTQYF. The CDR3 DNA reads as TGTGCCAGCAGCTTTATTAGGGTCAACTCTGATACGCAGTATTTT.

The chain joins TRBV30 to TRBJ2-5; 7 positions agree with TRBD1. CDR1 is GTSNPN and CDR2 is SVGIG in the germline V gene (reference sequence). The length of the CDR3 is 13 residues. The V segment lost 1 base and the J segment 11 bases; nucleotides outside the gene matches: 10. The CDR3 bases are TGTGCCTGGAGTGGAGGACAGGCTGGAGAGCAGTACTTC. Amino acid sequence: CAWSGGQAGEQYF.

This chain joins TRBV24-1 and TRBJ2-1; D is uncertain. The CDR3 loop spans 17 amino acids. V lost 0 bases, J lost 3 bases, and 14 bases lay in between. The germline V gene has CDR1 KGHDR and CDR2 SFDVKD. The CDR3 region has the DNA TGTGCCACCAGTGATTTGTCTAAGATCCCCCTCTACAATGAGCAGTTCTTC. Translated: CATSDLSKIPLYNEQFF.

In the case of this clonotype: A read error may account for a junction end that differs from germline. The chain couples TRBV20-1 to TRBJ2-4; D remains ambiguous. The J call may be faulty, since TRBJ2-7 better matches the DNA end. CDR3 length: 14 residues. Germline CDR1 DFQATT, CDR2 SNEGSKA (reference sequence). The CDR3 DNA reads as TGCCGTGCTAGTGGAATTTATGACGGCAACGAGCAGTACTTC. It is translated as CRASGIYDGNEQYF.

The chain has TRBV20-1 and TRBJ2-5, with 8 bases aligning to TRBD2. CDR1 is DFQATT and CDR2 is SNEGSKA in the germline V gene (reference sequence). This CDR3 has 16 residues. Losses at the gene ends were 0 bases for V and 11 bases for J; bases not matched to a gene: 17. The CDR3 sequence: CSARDVRNSGANEQYF. As DNA, the CDR3 is TGCAGTGCTAGAGATGTGAGAAATAGCGGGGCCAATGAGCAGTACTTC.

This clonotype was detected ten times or more. CDR3 coding DNA: TGCAGCGTTGAAGATCTGGTGGATACGCAGTATTTT. This codes for CSVEDLVDTQYF. V usage is TRBV29-1 and J usage is TRBJ2-3; D is unclear. This CDR3 has 12 amino acids. Germline CDR1 SQVTM, CDR2 ANQGSEA. Deletions cut 0 bases from V and 6 bases from J, with 7 bases between.

The sample holds a few counts of this clonotype. V is TRBV4-2 and J is TRBJ2-7, with 9 positions matching TRBD2. After removal of 0 bases from V and 3 bases from J, the junction contained 3 bases not matched to a gene. Germline-derived CDR1 and CDR2 are LGHNA and YNFKEQ. The CDR3 spans 15 residues. This CDR3 reads CASSQDLRGGYEQYF. For the CDR3, the DNA is TGTGCCAGCAGCCAAGATTTGCGGGGGGGCTACGAGCAGTACTTC.

This clonotype was seen only a few times. The chain is built from TRBV9 and TRBJ1-4; tentatively, D is TRBD1 (6 bases). This CDR3 is 15 amino acids long. V lost 0 bases and J 2 bases, leaving 8 bases between the germline ends. In germline, CDR1 is SGDLS, CDR2 YYNGEE. The CDR3 nucleotides read TGTGCCAGCAGCGTAGCAGGGGTCACTAATGAAAAACTGTTTTTT. The encoded protein is CASSVAGVTNEKLFF.

The chain uses TRBV5-1 and TRBJ1-1; D gene uncertain. Trimming left V 7 bases short and J 3 bases short, with 7 bases between. The CDR3 is made up of 11 amino acids. The germline CDR1 and CDR2 sequences are SGHRS and YFSETQ. The CDR3 protein is CASHEDTEAFF. As DNA, the CDR3 is TGCGCCAGCCATGAAGACACTGAAGCTTTCTTT.

The chain is built from TRBV4-2 and TRBJ2-2, with 9 bases aligning to TRBD2. The junction had 3 bases not matched to a gene; V was cut back by 4 bases and J by 3 bases. The CDR3 runs 15 residues. The germline CDR1 and CDR2 sequences are LGHNA and YNFKEQ. In DNA, the CDR3 is TGTGCCAGCAGCCCACAGCGGGAGGACACCGGGGAGCTGTTTTTT. It specifies CASSPQREDTGELFF.

The rearrangement links TRBV24-1 to TRBJ1-1; perhaps TRBD1 as D (5 bases). V was trimmed by 5 bases and J by 3 bases, leaving 12 bases between them. Germline CDR1 and CDR2: KGHDR and SFDVKD. This CDR3 is built from 14 residues. CDR3 residues: CATSAGRLYTEAFF. The DNA for the CDR3 is TGTGCCACCAGTGCAGGGAGGCTTTACACTGAAGCTTTCTTT.

J is TRBJ1-2 and V is TRBV25-1; 10 bases map to TRBD1. The length of the CDR3 is 14 residues. Germline assignment: CDR1 MGHDK and CDR2 SYGVNS. Trimming at V came to 2 bases and at J to 7 bases, leaving 4 bases not matched to a gene. As DNA, the CDR3 is TGTGCCAGCAGTGAAGGACAGGGGGTGGGTGGCTACACCTTC. It specifies CASSEGQGVGGYTF.

Notes on this clonotype: Compared with germline, one end of the junction differs, possibly owing to a read error. CDR3 amino acids: CGARHATNEKLFF. The CDR3 DNA sequence: TGCGGTGCTAGACACGCAACTAATGAAAAACTGTTTTTT. The V call is TRBV20-1, the J call TRBJ1-4, with D hard to call. CDR3 size: 13 residues. Germline CDR1 DFQATT, CDR2 SNEGSKA (reference sequence).

The V gene is TRBV6-1, the J gene TRBJ1-2, with 8 bases that match TRBD1. The germline V gene has CDR1 MNHNS and CDR2 SASEGT. V shed 2 bases, J shed 4 bases, and the junction held 3 bases outside the gene matches. The CDR3 covers 14 residues. The CDR3 nucleotides are TGTGCCAGCAGTGAACAGGGGGCCAGCTATGGCTACACCTTC. Protein: CASSEQGASYGYTF.

This sequence joins TRBV25-1 and TRBJ2-7, with D maybe TRBD2 (5 bases). Looked up from germline, CDR1 is MGHDK and CDR2 is SYGVNS. V lost 1 base and J lost 7, with 8 bases in between. CDR3 length: 12 amino acids. The CDR3 nucleotides read TGTGCCAGCAGTGAATTCCCGGGGGAGCAGTACTTC. Encoded protein: CASSEFPGEQYF.

As to this clonotype: A much larger clone is a single base away; this may be a read error. The J gene is TRBJ2-1, the V gene TRBV2, with D perhaps TRBD1 (5 bases). The DNA end is a closer match to TRBJ2-7, so the J assignment may be wrong. The CDR3 extends over 14 amino acids. CDR1 is SNHLY, CDR2 FYNNEI, per germline. CDR3 in DNA: TGTGCCAGCCGACGGACACCCTTTTACAATGAGCAGTACTTC. Its protein product is CASRRTPFYNEQYF.

The V call is TRBV6-1, the J call TRBJ2-1, with 9 bases matching TRBD2. J gave up 7 bases and V 6 bases, and 16 bases lay outside the gene matches. Germline V gene lookup returns CDR1 MNHNS and CDR2 SASEGT. This CDR3 comprises 17 residues. The CDR3 reads CASSHRRLAGIGNEQFF. The CDR3, as DNA: TGTGCCAGCAGCCACCGGCGTCTAGCGGGGATAGGTAATGAGCAGTTCTTC.